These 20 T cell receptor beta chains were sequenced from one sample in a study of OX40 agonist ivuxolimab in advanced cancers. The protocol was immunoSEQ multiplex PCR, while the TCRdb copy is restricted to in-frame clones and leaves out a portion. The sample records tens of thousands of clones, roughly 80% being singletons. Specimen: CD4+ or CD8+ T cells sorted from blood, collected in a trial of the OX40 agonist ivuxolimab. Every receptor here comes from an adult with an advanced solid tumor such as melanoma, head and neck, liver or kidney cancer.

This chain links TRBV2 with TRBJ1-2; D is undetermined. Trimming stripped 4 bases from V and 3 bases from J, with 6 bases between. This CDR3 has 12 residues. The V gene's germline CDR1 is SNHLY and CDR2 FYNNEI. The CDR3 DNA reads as TGTGCCAGCAGTGTCACAGACTATGGCTACACCTTC. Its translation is CASSVTDYGYTF.

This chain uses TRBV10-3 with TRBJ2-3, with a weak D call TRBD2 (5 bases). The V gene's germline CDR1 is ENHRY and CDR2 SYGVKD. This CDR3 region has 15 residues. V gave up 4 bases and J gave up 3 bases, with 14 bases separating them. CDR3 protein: CAISVGVRETDTQYF. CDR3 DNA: TGTGCCATCAGTGTGGGAGTTAGGGAAACAGATACGCAGTATTTT.

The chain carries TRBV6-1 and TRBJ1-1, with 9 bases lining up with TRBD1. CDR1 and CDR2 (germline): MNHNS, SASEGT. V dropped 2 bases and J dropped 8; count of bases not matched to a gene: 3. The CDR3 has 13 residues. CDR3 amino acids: CASSETGGREAFF. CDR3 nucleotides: TGTGCCAGCAGTGAAACAGGGGGCCGCGAAGCTTTCTTT.

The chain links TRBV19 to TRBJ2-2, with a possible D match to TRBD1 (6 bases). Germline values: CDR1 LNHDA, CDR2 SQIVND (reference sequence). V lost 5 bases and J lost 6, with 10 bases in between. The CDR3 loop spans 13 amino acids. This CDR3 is CASSPQGAGELFF. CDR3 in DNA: TGTGCCAGTAGTCCACAGGGCGCCGGGGAGCTGTTTTTT.

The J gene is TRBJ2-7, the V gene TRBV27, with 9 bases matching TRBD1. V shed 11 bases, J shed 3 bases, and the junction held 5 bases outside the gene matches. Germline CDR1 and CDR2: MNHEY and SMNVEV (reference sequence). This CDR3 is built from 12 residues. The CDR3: CALRDRDYEQYF. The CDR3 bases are TGTGCCCTCCGGGACAGGGACTACGAGCAGTACTTC.

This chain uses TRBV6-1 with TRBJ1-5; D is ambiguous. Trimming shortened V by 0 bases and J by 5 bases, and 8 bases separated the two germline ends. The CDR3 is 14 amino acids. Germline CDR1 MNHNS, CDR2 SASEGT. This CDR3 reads CASSEAWGDQPQHF. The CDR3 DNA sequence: TGTGCCAGCAGTGAAGCGTGGGGAGATCAGCCCCAGCATTTT.

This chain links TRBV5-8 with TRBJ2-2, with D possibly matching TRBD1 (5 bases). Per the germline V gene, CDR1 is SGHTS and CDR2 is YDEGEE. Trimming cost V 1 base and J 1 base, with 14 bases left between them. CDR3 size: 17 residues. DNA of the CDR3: TGTGCCAGCAGCTTGTTAGTATCAGGGATGAACACCGGGGAGCTGTTTTTT. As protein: CASSLLVSGMNTGELFF.

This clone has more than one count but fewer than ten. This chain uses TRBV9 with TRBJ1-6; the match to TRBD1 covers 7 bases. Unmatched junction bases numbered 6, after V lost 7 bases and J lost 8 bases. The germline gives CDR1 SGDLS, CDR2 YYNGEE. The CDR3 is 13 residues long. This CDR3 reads CASGDRVDSPLHF. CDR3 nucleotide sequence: TGTGCCAGCGGAGACAGGGTGGATTCACCCCTCCACTTT.

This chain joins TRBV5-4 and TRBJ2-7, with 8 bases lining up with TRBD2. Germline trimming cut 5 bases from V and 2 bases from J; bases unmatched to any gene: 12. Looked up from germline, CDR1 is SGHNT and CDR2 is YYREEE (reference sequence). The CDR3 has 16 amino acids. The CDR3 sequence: CASRLDSSGGPYEQYF. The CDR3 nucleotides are TGTGCCAGCAGACTTGACTCAAGCGGGGGACCCTACGAGCAGTACTTC.

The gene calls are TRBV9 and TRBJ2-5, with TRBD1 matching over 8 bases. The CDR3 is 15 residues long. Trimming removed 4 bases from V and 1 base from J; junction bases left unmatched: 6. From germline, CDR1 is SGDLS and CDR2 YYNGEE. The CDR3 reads CASSPRTGLQETQYF. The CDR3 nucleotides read TGTGCCAGCAGCCCCAGGACAGGGCTCCAAGAGACCCAGTACTTC.

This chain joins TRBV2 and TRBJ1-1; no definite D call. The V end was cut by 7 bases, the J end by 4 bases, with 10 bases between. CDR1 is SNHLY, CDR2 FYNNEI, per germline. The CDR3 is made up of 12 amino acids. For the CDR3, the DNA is TGTGCCAGCAACCGGGGATCCACTGAAGCTTTCTTT. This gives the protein CASNRGSTEAFF.

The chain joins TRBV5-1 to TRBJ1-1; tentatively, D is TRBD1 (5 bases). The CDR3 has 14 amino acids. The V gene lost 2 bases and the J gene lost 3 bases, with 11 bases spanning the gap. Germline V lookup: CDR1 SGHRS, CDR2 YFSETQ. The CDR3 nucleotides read TGCGCCAGCAGCTTAAGGGGCGCGGACACTGAAGCTTTCTTT. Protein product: CASSLRGADTEAFF.

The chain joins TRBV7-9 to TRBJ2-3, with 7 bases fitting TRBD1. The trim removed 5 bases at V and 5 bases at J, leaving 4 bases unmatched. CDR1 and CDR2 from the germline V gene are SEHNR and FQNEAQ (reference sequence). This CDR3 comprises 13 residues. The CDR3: CASSRTGVDTQYF. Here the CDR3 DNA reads TGTGCCAGCAGCCGTACAGGGGTAGATACGCAGTATTTT.

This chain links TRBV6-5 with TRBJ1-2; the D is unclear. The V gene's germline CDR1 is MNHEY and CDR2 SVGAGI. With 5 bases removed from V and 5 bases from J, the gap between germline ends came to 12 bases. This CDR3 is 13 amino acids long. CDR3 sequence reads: CASSEARGYGYTF. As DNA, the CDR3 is TGTGCCAGCAGTGAAGCAAGAGGGTATGGCTACACCTTC.

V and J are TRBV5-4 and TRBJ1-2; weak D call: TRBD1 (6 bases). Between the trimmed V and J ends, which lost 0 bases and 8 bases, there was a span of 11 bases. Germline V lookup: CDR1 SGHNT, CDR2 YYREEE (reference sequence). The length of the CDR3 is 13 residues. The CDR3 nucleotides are TGTGCCAGCAGCTTGGCAGGGGCGAGGGGCTACACCTTC. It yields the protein CASSLAGARGYTF.

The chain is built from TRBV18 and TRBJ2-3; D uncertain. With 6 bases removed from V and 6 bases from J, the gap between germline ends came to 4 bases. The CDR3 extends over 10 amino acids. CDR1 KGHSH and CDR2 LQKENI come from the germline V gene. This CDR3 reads CASSLDTQYF. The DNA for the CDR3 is TGTGCCAGCTCTCTCGATACGCAGTATTTT.

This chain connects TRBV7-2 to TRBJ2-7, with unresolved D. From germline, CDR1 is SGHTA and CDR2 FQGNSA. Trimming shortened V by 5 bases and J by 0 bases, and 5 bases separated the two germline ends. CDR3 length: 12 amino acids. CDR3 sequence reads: CASSLTSYEQYF. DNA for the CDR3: TGTGCCAGCAGCCTCACCTCCTACGAGCAGTACTTC.

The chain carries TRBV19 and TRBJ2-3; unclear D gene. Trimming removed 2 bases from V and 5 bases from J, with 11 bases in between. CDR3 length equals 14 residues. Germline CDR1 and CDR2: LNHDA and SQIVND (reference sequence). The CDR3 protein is CASSIPQARDTQYF. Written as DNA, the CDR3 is TGTGCCAGTAGTATACCGCAGGCAAGAGATACGCAGTATTTT.

The CDR3 DNA reads TGTGCCAGCAGTGAAAGTCGTCCCAATGAGCAGTTCTTC. Protein sequence: CASSESRPNEQFF. The rearrangement joins TRBV2 to TRBJ2-1; D call uncertain. The germline V and J ends were trimmed by 2 bases and 6 bases, with 8 bases remaining between them. Germline-derived CDR1 and CDR2 are SNHLY and FYNNEI. The CDR3 length is 13 residues.

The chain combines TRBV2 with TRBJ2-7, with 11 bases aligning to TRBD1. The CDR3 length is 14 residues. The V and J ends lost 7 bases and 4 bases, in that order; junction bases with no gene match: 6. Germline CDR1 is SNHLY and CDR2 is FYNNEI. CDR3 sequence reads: CASIAGTGGYEQYF. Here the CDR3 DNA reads TGTGCCAGCATCGCCGGGACAGGGGGGTACGAGCAGTACTTC.